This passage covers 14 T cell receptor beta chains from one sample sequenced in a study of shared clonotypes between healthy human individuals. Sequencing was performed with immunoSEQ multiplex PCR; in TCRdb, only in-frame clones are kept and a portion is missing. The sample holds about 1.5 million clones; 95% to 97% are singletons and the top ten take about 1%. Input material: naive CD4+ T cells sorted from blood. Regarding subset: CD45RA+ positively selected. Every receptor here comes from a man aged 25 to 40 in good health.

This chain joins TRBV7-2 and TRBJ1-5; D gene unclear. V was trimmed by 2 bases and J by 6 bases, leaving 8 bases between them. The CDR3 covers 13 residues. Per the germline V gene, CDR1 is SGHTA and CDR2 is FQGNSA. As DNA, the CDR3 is TGTGCCAGCAGCTTACGACGGGGTCAGCCCCAGCATTTT. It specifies CASSLRRGQPQHF.

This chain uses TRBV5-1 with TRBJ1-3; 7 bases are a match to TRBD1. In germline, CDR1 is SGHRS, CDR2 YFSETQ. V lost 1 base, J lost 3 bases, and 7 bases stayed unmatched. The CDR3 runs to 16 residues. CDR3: CASSLTIQGDGNTIYF. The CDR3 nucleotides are TGCGCCAGCAGCTTGACTATCCAGGGGGATGGAAACACCATATATTTT. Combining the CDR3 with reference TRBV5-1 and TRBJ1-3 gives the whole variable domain KAGVTQTPRYLIKTRGQQVTLSCSPISGHRSVSWYQQTPGQGLQFLFEYFSETQRNKGNFPGRFSGRQFSNSRSEMNVSTLELGDSALYLCASSLTIQGDGNTIYFGEGSWLTVV.

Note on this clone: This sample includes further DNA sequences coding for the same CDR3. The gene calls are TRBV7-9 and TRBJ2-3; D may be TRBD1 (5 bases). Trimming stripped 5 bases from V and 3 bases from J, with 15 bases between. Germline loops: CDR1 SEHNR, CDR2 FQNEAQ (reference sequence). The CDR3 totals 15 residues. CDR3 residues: CASSPRQGGTDTQYF. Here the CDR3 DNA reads TGTGCCAGCAGCCCAAGGCAGGGTGGAACAGATACGCAGTATTTT.

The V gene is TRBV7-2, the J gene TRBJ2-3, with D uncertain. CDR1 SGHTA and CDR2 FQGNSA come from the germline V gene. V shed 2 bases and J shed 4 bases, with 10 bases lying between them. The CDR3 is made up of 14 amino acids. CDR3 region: CASSLQVASDTQYF. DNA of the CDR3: TGTGCCAGCAGCTTACAGGTGGCGTCAGATACGCAGTATTTT.

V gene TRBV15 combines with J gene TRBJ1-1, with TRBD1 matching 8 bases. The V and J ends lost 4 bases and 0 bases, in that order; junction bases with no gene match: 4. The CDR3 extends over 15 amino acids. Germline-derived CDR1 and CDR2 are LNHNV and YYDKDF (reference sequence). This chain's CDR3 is CATSTYRGVNTEAFF. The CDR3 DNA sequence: TGTGCCACCAGCACCTACAGGGGGGTGAACACTGAAGCTTTCTTT.

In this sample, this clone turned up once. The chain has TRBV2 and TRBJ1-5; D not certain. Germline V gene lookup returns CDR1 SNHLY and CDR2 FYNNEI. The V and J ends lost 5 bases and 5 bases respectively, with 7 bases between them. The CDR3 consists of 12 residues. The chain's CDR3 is CASSSYYQPQHF. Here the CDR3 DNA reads TGTGCCAGCAGTTCCTATTATCAGCCCCAGCATTTT.

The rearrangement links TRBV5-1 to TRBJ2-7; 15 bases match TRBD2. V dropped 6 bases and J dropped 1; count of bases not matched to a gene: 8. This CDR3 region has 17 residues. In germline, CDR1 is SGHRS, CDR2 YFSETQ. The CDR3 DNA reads TGCGCCAGCACCGGACTAGCGGGAGGGCCGGGGTCCTACGAGCAGTACTTC. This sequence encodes CASTGLAGGPGSYEQYF.

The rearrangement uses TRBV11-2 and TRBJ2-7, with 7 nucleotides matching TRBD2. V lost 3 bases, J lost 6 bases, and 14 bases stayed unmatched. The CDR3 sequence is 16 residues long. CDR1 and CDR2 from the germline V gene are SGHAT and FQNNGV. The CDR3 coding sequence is TGTGCCAGCAGCTTGGGGATTATTGCGGGAGCAATCGAGCAGTACTTC. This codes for CASSLGIIAGAIEQYF.

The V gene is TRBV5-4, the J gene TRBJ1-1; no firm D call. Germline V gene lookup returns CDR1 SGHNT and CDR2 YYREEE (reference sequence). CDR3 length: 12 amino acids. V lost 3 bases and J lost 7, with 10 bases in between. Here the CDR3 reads CASSYDRLEAFF. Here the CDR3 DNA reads TGTGCCAGCAGCTACGATCGGCTTGAAGCTTTCTTT.

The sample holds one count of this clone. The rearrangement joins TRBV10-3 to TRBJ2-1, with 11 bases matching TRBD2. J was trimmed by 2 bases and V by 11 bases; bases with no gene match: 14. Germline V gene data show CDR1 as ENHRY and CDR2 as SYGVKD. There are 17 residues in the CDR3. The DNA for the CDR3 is TGTGCCGCGGGGGCTAGCGGGAGGTCAAAAGCCTACAATGAGCAGTTCTTC. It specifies CAAGASGRSKAYNEQFF.

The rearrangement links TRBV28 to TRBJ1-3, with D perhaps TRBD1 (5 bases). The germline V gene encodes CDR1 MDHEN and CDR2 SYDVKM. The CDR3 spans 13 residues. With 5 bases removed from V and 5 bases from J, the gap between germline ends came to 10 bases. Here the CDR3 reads CASSVGTRNTIYF. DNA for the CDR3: TGTGCCAGCAGTGTCGGGACGAGAAACACCATATATTTT.

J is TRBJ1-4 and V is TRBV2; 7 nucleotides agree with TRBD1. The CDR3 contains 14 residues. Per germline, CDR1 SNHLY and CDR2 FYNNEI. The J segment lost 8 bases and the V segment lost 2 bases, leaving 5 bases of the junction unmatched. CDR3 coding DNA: TGTGCCAGCAGTGAATCCAGGGGGAACGAAAAACTGTTTTTT. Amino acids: CASSESRGNEKLFF.

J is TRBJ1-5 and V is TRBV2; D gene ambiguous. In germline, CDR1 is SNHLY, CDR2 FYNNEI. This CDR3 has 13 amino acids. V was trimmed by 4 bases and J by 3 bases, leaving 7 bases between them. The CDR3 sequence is CASSVRANQPQHF. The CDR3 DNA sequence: TGTGCCAGCAGTGTAAGGGCCAATCAGCCCCAGCATTTT.

The CDR3 region is CASSLLGYEQYF. CDR3 sequence (DNA): TGTGCCAGCAGCCTTCTGGGCTACGAGCAGTACTTC. This chain joins TRBV5-8 and TRBJ2-7; D is uncertain. Looked up from germline, CDR1 is SGHTS and CDR2 is YDEGEE. Trimming left V 4 bases short and J 3 bases short, with 8 bases between. The length of the CDR3 is 12 residues.